This TCR beta chain emerged from a study of beta chain features in type 1 diabetes. Study findings and constraints: Researchers report that Type 1 diabetes patients had moderately but significantly shorter TCRB CDR3s across all four CD4+ subsets. Relative to healthy donors, patients appeared to have naive, central memory and Treg TCRB repertoires that were more similar.

Trimming removed 2 bases from V and 3 bases from J; junction bases left unmatched: 7. The CDR3 is 16 amino acids. From germline, CDR1 is SEHNR and CDR2 FQNEAQ (reference sequence). Concerning this clone itself: What it binds is unknown.

Purities in excess of 95% were seen in all sorted populations. Expressed TCRB transcripts were sequenced after all isolated RNA was converted to cDNA. Measured with immunoSEQ multiplex PCR; TCRdb has only the in-frame clones, and not every one. The sample consists of approximately 150,000 clones, about 13% of them appearing once. The source is a man aged 18 to 29 with type 1 diabetes. The chain employs TRBV7-9 and TRBJ2-3; TRBD2 agrees at 8 bases. Material: central memory CD4+ T cells from blood. The CDR3 is CASSLTAGARTDTQYF. The CDR3 nucleotides read TGTGCCAGCAGCTTAACAGCGGGGGCGCGAACAGATACGCAGTATTTT.